This T cell receptor beta chain was found in a study of T cells after yellow fever vaccination. Study in general: SMART-Seq v4 Ultra Low Input prepared the low-cell-number fractions. Broader study findings: Only a small proportion of the clonotypes turned up in both the CD4 and the CD8 compartments, likely arising from convergent recombination. Repertoires sorted by FACS could include abundant clonotypes that are contaminants from the bulk population.

V lost 8 bases and J lost 5; bases outside the gene matches: 12. The CDR3 runs to 15 residues. Germline V CDR1 and CDR2: SGHTA, FQGNSA. This clonotype has at least ten counts. Its specificity is unknown. A universal primer site and UMIs were added as TCR cDNA was made by 5'RACE template switching. TCRdb re-derived calls from the 5' RACE reads in MiXCR, one entry per CDR3 protein. The table has around 300,000 distinct CDR3 sequences, approximately 4% seen once; the top ten hold roughly 19%. This rearrangement joins TRBV7-2 to TRBJ2-5; TRBD2 aligns across 9 bases. The starting material was PBMCs, obtained 15 days after the yellow fever booster vaccination. The TCR comes from a man between 18 and 35 years old who received the YFV17D yellow fever vaccine. The CDR3 sequence is CASSLGGGAGETQYF. Here the CDR3 DNA reads TGTGCCAGCTCCCTAGGCGGGGGGGCGGGGGAGACCCAGTACTTC. The full variable domain, in which reference TRBV7-2 and TRBJ2-5 provide the parts outside the CDR3, is GAGVSQSPSNKVTEKGKDVELRCDPISGHTALYWYRQSLGQGLEFLIYFQGNSAPDKSGLPSDRFSAERTGGSVSTLTIQRTQQEDSAVYLCASSLGGGAGETQYFGPGTRLLVL.